The 24 T cell receptor beta chains below all came from one sample that was sequenced in a study of cytomegalovirus exposure and HLA in healthy donors. Use of 60 Vbeta and 13 Jbeta primers characterized the PCR. Assay used: immunoSEQ multiplex PCR; TCRdb lists only in-frame clones, some missing. The profile shows about 140,000 clones, roughly 82% of them singletons. The sequenced sample was PBMCs. The receptors derive from a man aged 18 to 30 in good health and CMV-seropositive.

This sequence joins TRBV2 and TRBJ1-3; D ambiguous. V lost 0 bases, J lost 0 bases, and 6 bases lay in between. Looked up from germline, CDR1 is SNHLY and CDR2 is FYNNEI. This CDR3 region has 15 residues. CDR3 nucleotides: TGTGCCAGCAGTGAAGCTACAGTCTCTGGAAACACCATATATTTT. This sequence encodes CASSEATVSGNTIYF.

The rearrangement uses TRBV6-6 and TRBJ1-4; D unresolved. CDR3 length: 11 residues. The germline CDR1 and CDR2 sequences are MNHNY and SVGAGI (reference sequence). The V end was cut by 5 bases, the J end by 8 bases, with 6 bases between. Here the CDR3 DNA reads TGTGCCAGCAGTGGCGGGGAAAAACTGTTTTTT. Translated: CASSGGEKLFF.

The chain carries TRBV28 and TRBJ2-7, with D unresolved. Trimming pared 3 bases from V and 5 bases from J, leaving 17 bases between. The V gene's germline CDR1 is MDHEN and CDR2 SYDVKM. There are 15 residues in the CDR3. This chain's CDR3 is CASSFLDTINDEQYF. CDR3 bases: TGTGCCAGCAGTTTTCTCGACACAATAAACGACGAGCAGTACTTC.

V is TRBV18 and J is TRBJ2-1, with TRBD2 matching 12 bases. V lost 3 bases, J lost 6 bases, and 3 bases stayed unmatched. Germline CDR1 is KGHSH and CDR2 is LQKENI. The CDR3 extends over 15 amino acids. In DNA form, the CDR3 reads TGTGCCAGCTCACCGGCTAGCGGGAGGGCCAATGAGCAGTTCTTC. Protein: CASSPASGRANEQFF.

This chain links TRBV9 with TRBJ1-2; perhaps TRBD1 as D (6 bases). The V and J ends lost 4 bases and 6 bases respectively, with 19 bases between them. CDR1 is SGDLS, CDR2 YYNGEE, per germline. The CDR3 runs 15 residues. The CDR3 DNA sequence: TGTGCCAGCAGCACTCGACGGATATCAGGGGATGGCTACACCTTC. Translated: CASSTRRISGDGYTF.

The chain carries TRBV7-8 and TRBJ2-6, with D possibly TRBD2 on 6 matching bases. Germline assignment: CDR1 SGHVS and CDR2 FQNEAQ. The V and J ends lost 5 bases and 0 bases respectively, with 14 bases between them. The CDR3 loop spans 17 amino acids. The CDR3 DNA reads as TGTGCCAGCAGCGCTACCGGACTAATCTCTGGGGCCAACGTCCTGACTTTC. It encodes CASSATGLISGANVLTF.

The V and J genes are TRBV25-1 and TRBJ1-1; 8 bases align to TRBD1. Germline V lookup: CDR1 MGHDK, CDR2 SYGVNS. The V and J ends lost 5 bases and 6 bases, in that order; junction bases with no gene match: 5. There are 13 residues in the CDR3. The DNA of the CDR3 is TGTGCCAGCAGTCTTGGACAGGGATCTGAAGCTTTCTTT. This codes for CASSLGQGSEAFF.

The V gene is TRBV7-9, the J gene TRBJ2-1; D not resolved. The CDR3 contains 16 residues. Germline values: CDR1 SEHNR, CDR2 FQNEAQ (reference sequence). V dropped 5 bases and J dropped 3 bases, with 17 bases sitting between them. The CDR3 sequence: CASSPSFGESYNEQFF. The CDR3 DNA follows: TGTGCCAGCAGCCCTTCTTTCGGAGAGAGCTACAATGAGCAGTTCTTC. Complete variable domain (other parts from reference TRBV7-9 and TRBJ2-1): DTGVSQNPRHKITKRGQNVTFRCDPISEHNRLYWYRQTLGQGPEFLTYFQNEAQLEKSRLLSDRFSAERPKGSFSTLEIQRTEQGDSAMYLCASSPSFGESYNEQFFGPGTRLTVL.

The chain employs TRBV6-1 and TRBJ2-1, with 9 bases that match TRBD1. The CDR3 extends over 15 amino acids. Trimming cost V 4 bases and J 6 bases; bases outside gene matches: 7. The germline gives CDR1 MNHNS, CDR2 SASEGT. The CDR3 DNA follows: TGTGCCAGCAGTGCGCACAGGGGGCGCGTCAATGAGCAGTTCTTC. Translation gives CASSAHRGRVNEQFF.

This rearrangement joins TRBV4-2 to TRBJ2-2, with TRBD2 matching over 10 bases. V gave up 2 bases and J gave up 1 base; unmatched junction bases: 4. The CDR3 has 17 residues. Germline lookup yields CDR1 LGHNA and CDR2 YNFKEQ. CDR3 amino acids: CASSQKTSGVNTGELFF. The CDR3 bases are TGTGCCAGCAGCCAAAAAACTAGCGGGGTGAACACCGGGGAGCTGTTTTTT.

This clone was detected once. The gene calls are TRBV27 and TRBJ1-5, with unresolved D. V was trimmed by 0 bases and J by 5 bases, leaving 8 bases between them. CDR3 size: 14 residues. CDR1 is MNHEY and CDR2 is SMNVEV in the germline V gene (reference sequence). Written as DNA, the CDR3 is TGTGCCAGCAGTTTATCCGGGGAGGATCAGCCCCAGCATTTT. Its translation is CASSLSGEDQPQHF.

The rearrangement uses TRBV30 and TRBJ2-3, with D maybe TRBD1 (5 bases). The germline gives CDR1 GTSNPN, CDR2 SVGIG (reference sequence). V was clipped by 4 bases and J by 3 bases, with 14 bases between them. The CDR3 loop spans 14 amino acids. The CDR3 spells CAWTNRGQTDTQYF. Written as DNA, the CDR3 is TGTGCCTGGACTAATAGGGGTCAGACAGATACGCAGTATTTT.

This chain uses TRBV30 with TRBJ1-1; no clear D gene. This CDR3 has 11 residues. CDR1 GTSNPN and CDR2 SVGIG come from the germline V gene (reference sequence). The V end lost 3 bases, the J end lost 4 bases, and 6 bases lay between the germline ends. The CDR3 is CAWRGSTEAFF. CDR3 in DNA: TGTGCCTGGAGGGGGAGCACTGAAGCTTTCTTT. The variable domain in full, completed from reference TRBV30 and TRBJ1-1, reads SQTIHQWPATLVQPVGSPLSLECTVEGTSNPNLYWYRQAAGRGLQLLFYSVGIGQISSEVPQNLSASRPQDRQFILSSKKLLLSDSGFYLCAWRGSTEAFFGQGTRLTVV.

This clone has just one count. The chain is built from TRBV28 and TRBJ2-7; 10 bases fit TRBD2. There are 14 residues in the CDR3. V gave up 4 bases and J gave up 5 bases; unmatched junction bases: 5. The V gene's germline CDR1 is MDHEN and CDR2 SYDVKM. CDR3 protein: CASSWASGSHEQYF. The CDR3 DNA follows: TGTGCCAGCAGTTGGGCTAGCGGGAGCCACGAGCAGTACTTC. Full variable domain (outside the CDR3, taken from reference TRBV28 and TRBJ2-7): DVKVTQSSRYLVKRTGEKVFLECVQDMDHENMFWYRQDPGLGLRLIYFSYDVKMKEKGDIPEGYSVSREKKERFSLILESASTNQTSMYLCASSWASGSHEQYFGPGTRLTVT.

This chain connects TRBV5-1 to TRBJ2-1; 8 bases are shared with TRBD2. CDR3 length: 15 amino acids. In germline, CDR1 is SGHRS, CDR2 YFSETQ. J was trimmed by 8 bases and V by 4 bases; bases with no gene match: 11. Here the CDR3 reads CASSLAGLELDEQFF. The CDR3 bases are TGCGCCAGCAGCCTGGCGGGACTAGAACTTGATGAGCAGTTCTTC. The full variable domain, completed using reference TRBV5-1 and TRBJ2-1, is KAGVTQTPRYLIKTRGQQVTLSCSPISGHRSVSWYQQTPGQGLQFLFEYFSETQRNKGNFPGRFSGRQFSNSRSEMNVSTLELGDSALYLCASSLAGLELDEQFFGPGTRLTVL.

The chain combines TRBV11-2 with TRBJ1-4; D is ambiguous. The CDR3 runs 15 residues. The V end was cut by 5 bases, the J end by 0 bases, with 10 bases between. Germline CDR1 SGHAT, CDR2 FQNNGV. This CDR3 is CASSISVATNEKLFF. DNA of the CDR3: TGTGCCAGCAGCATCTCTGTTGCAACTAATGAAAAACTGTTTTTT.

The chain carries TRBV14 and TRBJ2-7; 10 bases fit TRBD2. The J segment lost 4 bases and the V segment lost 3 bases, leaving 6 bases of the junction unmatched. From germline, CDR1 is SGHDN and CDR2 FVKESK. This CDR3 is built from 15 residues. CDR3 DNA: TGTGCCAGCAGCCAGTCTAGCGGGAGAGGTTACGAGCAGTACTTC. Amino acids: CASSQSSGRGYEQYF.

V usage is TRBV6-1 and J usage is TRBJ2-5; unclear D gene. The J call is uncertain, as TRBJ2-7 better fits the DNA end. There are 12 residues in the CDR3. Germline lookup yields CDR1 MNHNS and CDR2 SASEGT. CDR3: CASSINLYEQYF. The CDR3 DNA is TGTGCCAGCAGCATAAACCTCTACGAGCAGTACTTC.

The genes are TRBV5-4 and TRBJ2-2, with TRBD1 as a possible D gene (6 bases). Germline CDR1 reads SGHNT; CDR2 reads YYREEE (reference sequence). The CDR3 sequence is 13 residues long. The V gene lost 0 bases and the J gene lost 7 bases, with 7 bases spanning the gap. In DNA, the CDR3 is TGTGCCAGCAGCTTGGACAGGGTCGGGGAGCTGTTTTTT. Translating gives CASSLDRVGELFF.

This rearrangement joins TRBV12-1 to TRBJ2-1; TRBD2 reflects the table's D call only, with no check against the DNA. TRBV12-1 is given as a pseudogene. CDR3 length equals 17 residues. This CDR3 reads CASSQFRTSVIYNEQFF. CDR3 DNA: TGTGCCAGCAGTCAGTTCCGGACTAGCGTAATTTACAATGAGCAGTTCTTC.

This clone has a single count. CDR3 DNA sequence: TGTGCCAGCCCGCCCGGGGGGAACTATGGCTACACCTTC. This codes for CASPPGGNYGYTF. The chain couples TRBV2 to TRBJ1-2, with D possibly matching TRBD1 (5 bases). CDR1 and CDR2 (germline): SNHLY, FYNNEI. The V gene lost 8 bases and the J gene lost 2 bases, with 12 bases spanning the gap. The CDR3 loop spans 13 amino acids. Drawing the rest from reference TRBV2 and TRBJ1-2, the complete variable domain is EPEVTQTPSHQVTQMGQEVILRCVPISNHLYFYWYRQILGQKVEFLVSFYNNEISEKSEIFDDQFSVERPDGSNFTLKIRSTKLEDSAMYFCASPPGGNYGYTFGSGTRLTVV.

The J gene is TRBJ2-1, the V gene TRBV19, with 7 bases that match TRBD1. The ends lost 5 bases at V and 8 bases at J; junction bases unmatched: 6. The CDR3 contains 13 residues. Germline values: CDR1 LNHDA, CDR2 SQIVND (reference sequence). The DNA of the CDR3 is TGTGCCAGTAGTCCCCTCCAGGGGGATGAGCAGTTCTTC. Translation gives CASSPLQGDEQFF.

The CDR3 protein is CASIPGQGYGYTF. The CDR3 region has the DNA TGTGCCAGCATCCCGGGACAGGGTTATGGCTACACCTTC. The V and J genes are TRBV6-1 and TRBJ1-2, with TRBD1 identical over 9 bases. CDR3 size: 13 residues. J gave up 5 bases and V 7 bases, and 5 bases lay outside the gene matches. Germline V gene data show CDR1 as MNHNS and CDR2 as SASEGT.

In regard to this clone: One end of the junction varies from germline; a read error may be responsible. The CDR3 is CASSARLAGDGQHF. CDR3 nucleotides: TGTGCCAGCAGCGCCCGACTAGCGGGAGATGGGCAGCACTTC. The V and J genes are TRBV13 and TRBJ2-7; TRBD2 aligns across 12 bases. This CDR3 spans 14 amino acids. The germline V gene has CDR1 PRHDT and CDR2 FYEKMQ (reference sequence).